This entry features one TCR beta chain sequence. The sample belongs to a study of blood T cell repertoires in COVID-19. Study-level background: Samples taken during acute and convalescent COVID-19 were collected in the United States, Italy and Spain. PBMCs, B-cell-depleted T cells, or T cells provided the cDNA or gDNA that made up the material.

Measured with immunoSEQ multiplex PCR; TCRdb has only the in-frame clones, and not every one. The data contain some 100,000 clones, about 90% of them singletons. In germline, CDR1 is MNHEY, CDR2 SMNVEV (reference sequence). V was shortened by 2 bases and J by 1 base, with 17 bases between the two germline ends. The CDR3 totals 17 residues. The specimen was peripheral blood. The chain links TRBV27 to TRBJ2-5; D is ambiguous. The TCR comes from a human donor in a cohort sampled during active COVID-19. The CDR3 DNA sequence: TGTGCCAGCAGTTTAATTCGGTCCGGGTATGGCCAAGAGACCCAGTACTTC. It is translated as CASSLIRSGYGQETQYF.